The rows below give T cell receptor beta chains drawn from one sample of a study of blood T cell repertoires in COVID-19. Method: immunoSEQ multiplex PCR; TCRdb's copy keeps in-frame clones and lacks some. Of roughly 200,000 clones listed, roughly 85% are singletons. The sequenced material came from peripheral blood. These receptors all stem from an elderly woman with acute or convalescent COVID-19. The CDR3 runs from the conserved cysteine through the conserved F or W. A D gene is named only where the DNA matches it firmly. Not all rows give a size; the values are once, few, many and, for expanded clones, a class.

TRBJ1-6	TRBV5-5	NA	NA	CASSLTGIYNSPLHF	TGTGCCAGCAGCTTGACAGGCATTTATAATTCACCCCTCCACTTT
TRBJ1-4	TRBV6-5	TRBD1	NA	CASSSTGGREKLFF	TGTGCCAGCAGTTCGACAGGGGGACGTGAAAAACTGTTTTTT
TRBJ2-1	TRBV6-2/TRBV6-3	TRBD1	NA	CASSRQGALNEQFF	TGTGCCAGCAGTAGACAGGGGGCGTTGAATGAGCAGTTCTTC
TRBJ2-2	TRBV24-1	TRBD2	NA	CATTYAGANTGELFF	TGTGCCACCACATATGCGGGAGCCAACACCGGGGAGCTGTTTTTT
TRBJ1-1	TRBV18	NA	NA	CASSPPAGARTEAFF	TGTGCCAGCTCACCACCGGCAGGGGCACGCACTGAAGCTTTCTTT
TRBJ1-2	TRBV30	NA	once	CAWSVLWDGYTF	TGTGCCTGGAGTGTACTATGGGATGGCTACACCTTC
TRBJ2-3	TRBV30	NA	once	CAWSSLDTQYF	TGTGCCTGGAGCTCACTGGATACGCAGTATTTT
TRBJ2-7	TRBV27	TRBD1	NA	CASSCDRGRAYEQYF	TGTGCCAGCAGTTGTGACAGGGGGCGCGCCTACGAGCAGTACTTC
TRBJ1-5	TRBV28	TRBD1	NA	CASTPGGGVNQPQHF	TGTGCCAGCACTCCAGGAGGGGGCGTGAATCAGCCCCAGCATTTT
TRBJ2-2	TRBV5-5	NA	NA	CASSLRGTLTGELFF	TGTGCCAGCAGCCTAAGGGGGACACTCACCGGGGAGCTGTTTTTT
TRBJ2-5	TRBV18	NA	NA	CASSPLWRGEKETQYF	TGTGCCAGCTCACCCCTATGGAGAGGTGAGAAAGAGACCCAGTACTTC
TRBJ2-2	TRBV6-5	NA	NA	CASSYFLNTGELFF	TGTGCCAGCAGTTACTTTCTGAACACCGGGGAGCTGTTTTTT
TRBJ2-5	TRBV24-1	TRBD1	NA	CATSDPTGVAETQYF	TGTGCCACCAGTGACCCGACAGGGGTTGCGGAGACCCAGTACTTC
TRBJ2-7	TRBV5-1	NA	NA	CASSTQGGAYEQYF	TGCGCCAGCAGCACCCAAGGAGGGGCCTACGAGCAGTACTTC
TRBJ1-5	TRBV6-2/TRBV6-3	TRBD1	once	CASSSRWTGRQPQHF	TGTGCCAGCAGTTCGCGATGGACAGGGCGTCAGCCCCAGCATTTT
TRBJ2-4	TRBV7-2	NA	once	CASSQGFGNIQYF	TGTGCCAGCAGCCAGGGATTTGGGAACATTCAGTACTTC
TRBJ1-6	TRBV10-2	NA	NA	CASRRGAQGSPLHF	TGCGCCAGCAGGCGAGGGGCACAGGGATCACCCCTCCACTTT
TRBJ2-7	TRBV11-3	NA	few	CASSLGWGHENYEQYF	TGTGCCAGCAGCTTAGGATGGGGACACGAAAACTACGAGCAGTACTTC
TRBJ2-7	TRBV2	TRBD1	NA	CASGGQPYEQYF	TGTGCCAGCGGGGGACAGCCCTACGAGCAGTACTTC
TRBJ1-1	TRBV3-1/TRBV3-2	NA	NA	CASRYRNTEAFF	TGTGCCAGCAGGTACAGGAACACTGAAGCTTTCTTT
TRBJ1-1	TRBV7-9	NA	NA	CASSNQGSEAFF	TGTGCCAGCAGCAATCAGGGGAGTGAAGCTTTCTTT
TRBJ1-2	TRBV28	NA	NA	CASRQPPYGYTF	TGTGCCAGCAGACAGCCCCCCTATGGCTACACCTTC
TRBJ1-2	TRBV6-6	NA	few	CASSWDTNYGYTF	TGTGCCAGCAGTTGGGACACGAACTATGGCTACACCTTC
TRBJ1-2	TRBV9	NA	NA	CASSEGANYGYTF	TGTGCCAGCAGCGAGGGGGCTAACTATGGCTACACCTTC
TRBJ1-1	TRBV5-6	TRBD1	NA	CASSLWDRESTEAFF	TGTGCCAGCAGCTTATGGGACAGGGAATCCACTGAAGCTTTCTTT
TRBJ1-6	TRBV27	NA	once	CASSPMDRQGLLHF	TGTGCCAGCAGTCCCATGGACCGCCAGGGTCTCCTCCACTTT
TRBJ1-5	TRBV4-3	NA	NA	CASSQDPTGDQPQHF	TGCGCCAGCAGCCAAGATCCTACAGGAGATCAGCCCCAGCATTTT
TRBJ1-5	TRBV12-5	TRBD1	NA	CASGLVRQGAEWGNQPQHF	TGTGCTAGTGGTTTGGTCAGACAGGGGGCGGAGTGGGGCAATCAGCCCCAGCATTTT
TRBJ2-1	TRBV6-2/TRBV6-3	TRBD1	NA	CASSYFVSGQGAGEQFF	TGTGCCAGCAGTTATTTCGTCTCGGGACAGGGGGCGGGTGAGCAGTTCTTC
TRBJ1-1	TRBV18	NA	NA	CASSPIQGRVTEAFF	TGTGCCAGCTCACCGATACAGGGTCGGGTCACTGAAGCTTTCTTT
TRBJ2-7	TRBV4-1	TRBD2	NA	CASSHRTSGIFEQYF	TGCGCCAGCAGCCATCGGACTAGCGGGATCTTCGAGCAGTACTTC
TRBJ2-7	TRBV6-2/TRBV6-3	NA	NA	CASSYGQGAYEQYF	TGTGCCAGCAGTTACGGGCAGGGCGCCTACGAGCAGTACTTC
TRBJ2-3	TRBV28	TRBD1	once	CAGQGSTDTQYF	TGTGCCGGACAGGGGAGCACAGATACGCAGTATTTT
TRBJ2-1	TRBV27	TRBD2	NA	CASSRGGSEGNEQFF	TGTGCCAGCAGTCGGGGCGGGAGCGAGGGCAATGAGCAGTTCTTC
TRBJ2-6	TRBV25-1	NA	NA	CASSPLRISGANVLTF	TGTGCCAGCAGTCCCCTCAGGATATCTGGGGCCAACGTCCTGACTTTC
TRBJ2-2	TRBV5-1	TRBD1	NA	CASSSTGPGELFF	TGCGCCAGCAGCTCGACAGGGCCCGGGGAGCTGTTTTTT
TRBJ2-1	TRBV7-2	NA	NA	CASSHSGYTYNEQFF	TGTGCCAGCAGCCATTCCGGGTACACCTACAATGAGCAGTTCTTC
TRBJ2-7	TRBV7-9	NA	NA	CASSLWRQGGEQYF	TGTGCCAGCAGCTTATGGCGCCAGGGTGGCGAGCAGTACTTC
TRBJ2-7	TRBV7-6	NA	NA	CASSLTHGGSYEQYF	TGTGCCAGCAGCTTGACCCATGGAGGCTCCTACGAGCAGTACTTC